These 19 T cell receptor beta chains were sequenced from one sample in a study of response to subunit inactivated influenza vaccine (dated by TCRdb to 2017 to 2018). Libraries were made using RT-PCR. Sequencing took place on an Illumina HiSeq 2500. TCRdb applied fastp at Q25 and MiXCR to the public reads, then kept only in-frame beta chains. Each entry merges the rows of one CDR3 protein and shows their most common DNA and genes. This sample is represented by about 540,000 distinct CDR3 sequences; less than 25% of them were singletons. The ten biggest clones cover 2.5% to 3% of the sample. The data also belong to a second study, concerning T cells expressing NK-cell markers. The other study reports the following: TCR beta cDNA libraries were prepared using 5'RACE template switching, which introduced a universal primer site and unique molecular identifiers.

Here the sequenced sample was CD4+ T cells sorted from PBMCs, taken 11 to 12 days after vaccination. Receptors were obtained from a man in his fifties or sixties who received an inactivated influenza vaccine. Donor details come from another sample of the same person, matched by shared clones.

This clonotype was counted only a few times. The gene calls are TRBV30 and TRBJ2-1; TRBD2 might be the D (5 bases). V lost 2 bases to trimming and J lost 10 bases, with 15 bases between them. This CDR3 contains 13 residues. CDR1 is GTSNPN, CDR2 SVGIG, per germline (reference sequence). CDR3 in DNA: TGTGCCTGGAGTCGAGGGTGGAGACTAGAGCAGTTCTTC. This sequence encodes CAWSRGWRLEQFF.

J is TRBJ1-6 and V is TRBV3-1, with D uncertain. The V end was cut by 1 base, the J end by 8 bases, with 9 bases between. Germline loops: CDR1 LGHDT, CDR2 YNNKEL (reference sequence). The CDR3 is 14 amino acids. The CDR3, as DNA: TGTGCCAGCAGCCAAGCTGGCCGGGATTCACCCCTCCACTTT. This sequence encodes CASSQAGRDSPLHF.

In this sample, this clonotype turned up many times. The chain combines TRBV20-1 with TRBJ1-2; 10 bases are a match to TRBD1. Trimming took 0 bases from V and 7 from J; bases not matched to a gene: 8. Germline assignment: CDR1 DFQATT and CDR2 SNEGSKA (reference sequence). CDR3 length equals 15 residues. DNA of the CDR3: TGCAGTGCTAGAGACCCCGGGACAGGGGAGGGTGGCTACACCTTC. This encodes CSARDPGTGEGGYTF.

Here the CDR3 reads CASSTMGGSYGYTF. CDR3 DNA: TGTGCCAGCAGCACAATGGGAGGGAGCTATGGCTACACCTTC. The chain employs TRBV7-2 and TRBJ1-2; D call uncertain. This CDR3 contains 14 residues. Germline V gene data show CDR1 as SGHTA and CDR2 as FQGNSA. The ends were cut back, 5 bases at V and 4 bases at J, with 14 bases in the middle.

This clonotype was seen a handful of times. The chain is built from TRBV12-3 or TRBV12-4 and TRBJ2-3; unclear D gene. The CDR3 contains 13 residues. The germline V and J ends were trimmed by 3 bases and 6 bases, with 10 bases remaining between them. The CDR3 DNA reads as TGTGCCAGCAGTTTGACCGGTGGTGATACGCAGTATTTT. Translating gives CASSLTGGDTQYF.

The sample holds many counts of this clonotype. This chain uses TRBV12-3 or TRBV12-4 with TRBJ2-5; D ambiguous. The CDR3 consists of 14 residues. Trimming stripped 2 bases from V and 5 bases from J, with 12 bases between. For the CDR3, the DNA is TGTGCCAGCAGTTTAAGTGGTAGCCGTGAGACCCAGTACTTC. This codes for CASSLSGSRETQYF.

The CDR3 region is CASSHRRGSYNEQFF. For the CDR3, the DNA is TGCGCCAGCAGCCACAGACGAGGTTCCTACAATGAGCAGTTCTTC. V and J are TRBV5-1 and TRBJ2-1, with D hard to call. Deletions cut 4 bases from V and 1 base from J, with 12 bases between. This CDR3 spans 15 amino acids. The germline V gene has CDR1 SGHRS and CDR2 YFSETQ. The full variable domain, rest sourced from reference TRBV5-1 and TRBJ2-1, is KAGVTQTPRYLIKTRGQQVTLSCSPISGHRSVSWYQQTPGQGLQFLFEYFSETQRNKGNFPGRFSGRQFSNSRSEMNVSTLELGDSALYLCASSHRRGSYNEQFFGPGTRLTVL.

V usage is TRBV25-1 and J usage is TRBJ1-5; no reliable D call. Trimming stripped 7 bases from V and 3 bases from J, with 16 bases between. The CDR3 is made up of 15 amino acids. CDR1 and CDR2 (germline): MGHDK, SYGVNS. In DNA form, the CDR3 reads TGTGCCAGCACCCAATCGGGCGGATCCAATCAGCCCCAGCATTTT. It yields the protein CASTQSGGSNQPQHF.

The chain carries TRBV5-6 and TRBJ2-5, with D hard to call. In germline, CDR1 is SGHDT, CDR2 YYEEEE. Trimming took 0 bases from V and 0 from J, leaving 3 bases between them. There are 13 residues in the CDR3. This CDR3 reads CASSLVDQETQYF. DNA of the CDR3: TGTGCCAGCAGCTTGGTGGACCAAGAGACCCAGTACTTC.

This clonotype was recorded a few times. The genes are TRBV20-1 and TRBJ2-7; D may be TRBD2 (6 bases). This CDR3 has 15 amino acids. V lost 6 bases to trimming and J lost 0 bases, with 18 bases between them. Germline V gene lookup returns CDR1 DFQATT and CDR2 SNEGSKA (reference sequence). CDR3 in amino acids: CSAPSGTASSYEQYF. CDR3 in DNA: TGCAGTGCCCCTTCCGGGACTGCCAGCTCCTACGAGCAGTACTTC.

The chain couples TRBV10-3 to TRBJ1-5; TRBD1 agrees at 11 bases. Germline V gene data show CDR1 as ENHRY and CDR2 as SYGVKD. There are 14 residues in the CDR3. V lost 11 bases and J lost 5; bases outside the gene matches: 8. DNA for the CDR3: TGTGCCGTAGGACAGGGGGCACATGATCAGCCCCAGCATTTT. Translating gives CAVGQGAHDQPQHF.

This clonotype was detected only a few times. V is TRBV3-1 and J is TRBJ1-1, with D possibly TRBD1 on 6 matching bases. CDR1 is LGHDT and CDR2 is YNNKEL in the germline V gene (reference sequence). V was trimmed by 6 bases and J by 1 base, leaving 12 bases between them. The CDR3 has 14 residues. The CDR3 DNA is TGTGCCAGCAGTCTAACCAGGGGGAACACTGAAGCTTTCTTT. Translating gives CASSLTRGNTEAFF. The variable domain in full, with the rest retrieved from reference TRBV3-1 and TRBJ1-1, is DTAVSQTPKYLVTQMGNDKSIKCEQNLGHDTMYWYKQDSKKFLKIMFSYNNKELIINETVPNRFSPKSPDKAHLNLHINSLELGDSAVYFCASSLTRGNTEAFFGQGTRLTVV.

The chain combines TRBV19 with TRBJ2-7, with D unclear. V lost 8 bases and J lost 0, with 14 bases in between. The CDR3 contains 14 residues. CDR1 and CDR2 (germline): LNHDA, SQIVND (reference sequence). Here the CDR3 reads CASAVSFSSYEQYF. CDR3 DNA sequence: TGTGCCAGTGCCGTCTCGTTTAGCTCCTACGAGCAGTACTTC.

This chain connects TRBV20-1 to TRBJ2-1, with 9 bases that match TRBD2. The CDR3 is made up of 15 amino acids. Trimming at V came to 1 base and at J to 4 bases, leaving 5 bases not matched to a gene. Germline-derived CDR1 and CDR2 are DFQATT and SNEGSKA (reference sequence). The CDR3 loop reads CSARVAGEGYNEQFF. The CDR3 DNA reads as TGCAGTGCTAGAGTAGCGGGAGAGGGGTACAATGAGCAGTTCTTC.

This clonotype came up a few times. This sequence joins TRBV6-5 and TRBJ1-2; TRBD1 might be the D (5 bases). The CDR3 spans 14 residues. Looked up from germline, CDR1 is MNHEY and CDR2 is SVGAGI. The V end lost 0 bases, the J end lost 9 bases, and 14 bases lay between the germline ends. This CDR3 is CASSYSGAPGSYTF. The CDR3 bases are TGTGCCAGCAGTTACTCAGGGGCCCCGGGCAGCTACACCTTC.

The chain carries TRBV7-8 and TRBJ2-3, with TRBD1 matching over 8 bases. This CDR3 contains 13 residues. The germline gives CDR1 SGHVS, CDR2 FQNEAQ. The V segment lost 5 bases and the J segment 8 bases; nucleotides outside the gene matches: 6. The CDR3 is CASSGDRPTTQYF. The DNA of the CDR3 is TGTGCCAGCAGCGGGGACAGGCCAACTACGCAGTATTTT. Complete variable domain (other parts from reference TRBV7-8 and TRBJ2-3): GAGVSQSPRYKVAKRGQDVALRCDPISGHVSLFWYQQALGQGPEFLTYFQNEAQLDKSGLPSDRFFAERPEGSVSTLKIQRTQQEDSAVYLCASSGDRPTTQYFGPGTRLTVL.

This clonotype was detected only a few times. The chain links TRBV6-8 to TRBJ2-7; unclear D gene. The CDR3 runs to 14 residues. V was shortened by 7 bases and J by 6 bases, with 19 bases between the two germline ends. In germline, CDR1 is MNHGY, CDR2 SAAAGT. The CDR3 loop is CASTPGPCRCEQYF. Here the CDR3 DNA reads TGTGCCAGCACCCCCGGACCCTGCAGGTGCGAGCAGTACTTC.

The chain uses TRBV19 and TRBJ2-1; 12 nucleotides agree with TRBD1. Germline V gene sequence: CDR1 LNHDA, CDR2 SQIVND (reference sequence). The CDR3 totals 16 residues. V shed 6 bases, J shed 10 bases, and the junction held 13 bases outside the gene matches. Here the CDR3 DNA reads TGTGCCAGTAGCCTGGGCGGGACAGGGGGCGACGGGGAGCAGTTCTTC. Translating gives CASSLGGTGGDGEQFF.

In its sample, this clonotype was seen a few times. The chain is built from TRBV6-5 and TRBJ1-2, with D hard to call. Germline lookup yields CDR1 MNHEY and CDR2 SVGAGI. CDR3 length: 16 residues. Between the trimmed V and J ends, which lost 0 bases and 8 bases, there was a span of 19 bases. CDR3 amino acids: CASSYSTFPRAKGYTF. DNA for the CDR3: TGTGCCAGCAGTTACTCGACCTTTCCGAGGGCTAAGGGCTACACCTTC.